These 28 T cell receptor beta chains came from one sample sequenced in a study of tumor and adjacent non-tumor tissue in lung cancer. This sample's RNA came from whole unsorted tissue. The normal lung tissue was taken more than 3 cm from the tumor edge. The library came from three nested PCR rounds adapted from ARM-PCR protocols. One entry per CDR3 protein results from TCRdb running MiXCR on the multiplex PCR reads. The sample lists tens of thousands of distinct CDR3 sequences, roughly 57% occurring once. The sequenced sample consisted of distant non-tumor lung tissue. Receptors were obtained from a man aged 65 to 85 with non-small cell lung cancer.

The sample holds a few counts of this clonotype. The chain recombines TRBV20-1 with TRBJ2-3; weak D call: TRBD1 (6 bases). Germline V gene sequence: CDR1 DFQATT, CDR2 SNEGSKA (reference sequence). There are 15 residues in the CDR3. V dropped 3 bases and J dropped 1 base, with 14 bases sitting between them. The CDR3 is CSASGYRVGTDTQYF. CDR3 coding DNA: TGCAGTGCTAGCGGCTACAGGGTCGGCACAGATACGCAGTATTTT.

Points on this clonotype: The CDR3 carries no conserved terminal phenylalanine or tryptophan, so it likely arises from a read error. In nucleotides, the CDR3 is TGTGCCAGCAGCTTGAACAGGGGTAACTCCAAAAACACTCAGTACCTC. It codes for CASSLNRGNSKNTQYL. The gene calls are TRBV11-3 and TRBJ2-4; the match to TRBD1 covers 7 bases. Germline V CDR1 and CDR2: SGHNT, YENEEA. The CDR3 is 16 residues long.

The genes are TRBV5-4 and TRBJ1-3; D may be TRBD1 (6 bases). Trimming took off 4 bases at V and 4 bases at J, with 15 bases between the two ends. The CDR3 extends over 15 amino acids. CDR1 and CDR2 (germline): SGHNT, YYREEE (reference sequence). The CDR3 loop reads CASSRQQGTGNTIYF. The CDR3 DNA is TGTGCCAGCAGCCGACAACAGGGTACCGGAAACACCATATATTTT.

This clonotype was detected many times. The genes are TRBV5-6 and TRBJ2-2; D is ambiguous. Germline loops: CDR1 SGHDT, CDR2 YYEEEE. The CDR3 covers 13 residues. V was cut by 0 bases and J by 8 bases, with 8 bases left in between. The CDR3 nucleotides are TGTGCCAGCAGCTTGGCGTGGTCAGGGGAGCTGTTTTTT. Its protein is CASSLAWSGELFF.

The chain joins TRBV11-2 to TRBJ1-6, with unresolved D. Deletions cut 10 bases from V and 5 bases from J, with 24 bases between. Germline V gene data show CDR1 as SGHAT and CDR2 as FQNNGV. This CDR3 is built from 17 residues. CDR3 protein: CANSLVFSPANNSPLHF. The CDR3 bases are TGTGCCAATAGCTTAGTCTTCAGCCCAGCTAATAATTCACCCCTCCACTTT.

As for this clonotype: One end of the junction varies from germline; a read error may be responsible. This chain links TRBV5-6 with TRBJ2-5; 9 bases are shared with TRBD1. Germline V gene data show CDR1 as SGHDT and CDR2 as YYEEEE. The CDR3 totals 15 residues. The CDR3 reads CASSWRTGDQETQHF. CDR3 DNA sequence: TGTGCGAGCAGCTGGAGGACAGGGGACCAAGAGACCCAGCACTTC.

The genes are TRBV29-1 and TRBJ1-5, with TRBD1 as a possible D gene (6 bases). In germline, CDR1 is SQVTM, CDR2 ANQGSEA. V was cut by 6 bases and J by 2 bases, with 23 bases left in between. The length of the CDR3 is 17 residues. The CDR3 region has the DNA TGCAGCGTAGACAACGGGATAGGGGGTTCGGGCAATCAGCCCCAGCATTTT. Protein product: CSVDNGIGGSGNQPQHF. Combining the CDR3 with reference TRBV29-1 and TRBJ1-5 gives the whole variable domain SAVISQKPSRDICQRGTSLTIQCQVDSQVTMMFWYRQQPGQSLTLIATANQGSEATYESGFVIDKFPISRPNLTFSTLTVSNMSPEDSSIYLCSVDNGIGGSGNQPQHFGDGTRLSIL.

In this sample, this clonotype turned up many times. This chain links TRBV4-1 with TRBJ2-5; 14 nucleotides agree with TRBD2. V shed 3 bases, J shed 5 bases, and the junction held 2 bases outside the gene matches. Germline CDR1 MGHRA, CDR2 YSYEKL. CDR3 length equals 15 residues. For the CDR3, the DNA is TGCGCCAGCAGCCAGACTAGCGGGGGGGCGGAGACCCAGTACTTC. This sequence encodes CASSQTSGGAETQYF.

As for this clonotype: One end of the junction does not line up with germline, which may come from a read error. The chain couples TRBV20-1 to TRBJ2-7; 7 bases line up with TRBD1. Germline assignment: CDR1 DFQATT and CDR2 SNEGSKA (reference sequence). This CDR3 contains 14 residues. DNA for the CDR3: TGCAGTGCTGTTTCTGGGGACAGAGCCTACGAGCAGCACTTC. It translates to CSAVSGDRAYEQHF.

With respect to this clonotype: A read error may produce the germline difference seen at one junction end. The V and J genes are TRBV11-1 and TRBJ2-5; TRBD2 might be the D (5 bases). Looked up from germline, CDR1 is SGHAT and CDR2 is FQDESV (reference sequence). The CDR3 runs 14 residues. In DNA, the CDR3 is TGTGCTAGCACCCGGGGTGATCCACCAGAGGCTCAGTACTTC. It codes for CASTRGDPPEAQYF.

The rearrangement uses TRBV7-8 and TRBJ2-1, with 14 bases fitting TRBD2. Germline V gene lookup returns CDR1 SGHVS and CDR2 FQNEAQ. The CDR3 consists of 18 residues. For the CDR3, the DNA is TGTGTCATCAGCCCAAGGCGGGGGACTAGCGGGAGCGGTTATGAGCAGTTCTTC. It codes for CVISPRRGTSGSGYEQFF.

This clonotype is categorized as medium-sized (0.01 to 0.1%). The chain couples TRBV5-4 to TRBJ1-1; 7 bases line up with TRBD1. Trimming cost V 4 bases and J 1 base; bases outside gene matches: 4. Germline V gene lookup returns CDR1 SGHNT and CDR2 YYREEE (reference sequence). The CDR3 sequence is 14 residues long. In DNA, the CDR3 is TGTGCCAGCAGCATCTGGGACAGGAACACTGAAGCTTTCTTT. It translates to CASSIWDRNTEAFF.

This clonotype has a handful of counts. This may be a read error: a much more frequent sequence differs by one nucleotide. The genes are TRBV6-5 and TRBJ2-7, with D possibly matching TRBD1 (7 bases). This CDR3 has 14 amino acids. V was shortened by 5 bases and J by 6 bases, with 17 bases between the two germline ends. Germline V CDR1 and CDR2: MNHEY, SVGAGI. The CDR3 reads CASSLPGGRGEQYF. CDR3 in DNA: TGTGCCAGCAGTCTTCCAGGGGGGCGAGGCGAGCAGTACTTC.

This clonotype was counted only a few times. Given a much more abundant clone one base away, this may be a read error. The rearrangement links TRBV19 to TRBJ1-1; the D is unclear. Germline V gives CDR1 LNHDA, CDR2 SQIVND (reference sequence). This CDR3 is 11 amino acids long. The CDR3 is CASRVNTQAFF. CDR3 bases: TGTGCCAGTAGGGTCAACACTCAAGCTTTCTTT.

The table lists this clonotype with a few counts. CDR3 coding DNA: TGTGCCAGTAGTGGGGGGACAGCCCCTAATCAGCCCCAGCATTTT. This translates into CASSGGTAPNQPQHF. V usage is TRBV19 and J usage is TRBJ1-5, with 7 nucleotides matching TRBD1. Germline values: CDR1 LNHDA, CDR2 SQIVND (reference sequence). Unmatched junction bases numbered 8, after V lost 5 bases and J lost 4 bases. This CDR3 is built from 15 residues.

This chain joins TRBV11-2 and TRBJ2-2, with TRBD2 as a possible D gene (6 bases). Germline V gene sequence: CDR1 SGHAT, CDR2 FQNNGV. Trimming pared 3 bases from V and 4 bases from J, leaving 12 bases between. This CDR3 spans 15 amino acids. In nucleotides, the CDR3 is TGTGCCAGCAGCTTCAACGGGAGCGCCACCGGGGAGCTGTTTTTT. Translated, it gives CASSFNGSATGELFF.

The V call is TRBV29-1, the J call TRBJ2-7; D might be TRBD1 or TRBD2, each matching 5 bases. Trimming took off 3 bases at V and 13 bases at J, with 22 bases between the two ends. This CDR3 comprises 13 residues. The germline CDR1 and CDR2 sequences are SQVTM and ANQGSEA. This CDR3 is CSVDRSTWSGQYF. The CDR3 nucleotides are TGCAGCGTTGATAGATCTACATGGTCGGGGCAATACTTC.

Written as DNA, the CDR3 is TGTGCCACCAGTGCCGCTGACAGCCGGAATCAGCCCCAGTATTTT. Protein product: CATSAADSRNQPQYF. This sequence joins TRBV24-1 and TRBJ1-5, with D tentatively TRBD1 (5 bases). The DNA matches TRBJ2-3 better at its end, which makes the J call doubtful. The CDR3 runs to 15 residues. CDR1 is KGHDR, CDR2 SFDVKD, per germline.

This chain's CDR3 is CGCSWGTLSTDTQYF. CDR3 coding DNA: TGTGGCTGCAGCTGGGGCACCCTCAGCACAGATACGCAGTATTTT. V gene TRBV11-2 combines with J gene TRBJ2-3; the D gene is possibly TRBD1 (5 bases). The germline gives CDR1 SGHAT, CDR2 FQNNGV. This CDR3 is 15 amino acids long.

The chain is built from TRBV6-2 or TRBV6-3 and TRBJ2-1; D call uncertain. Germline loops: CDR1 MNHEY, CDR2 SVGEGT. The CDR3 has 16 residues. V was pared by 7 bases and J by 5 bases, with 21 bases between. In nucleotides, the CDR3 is TGTGCCAGCACCTACGGCACGGGCATATTTGACAATGAGCAGTTCTTC. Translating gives CASTYGTGIFDNEQFF.

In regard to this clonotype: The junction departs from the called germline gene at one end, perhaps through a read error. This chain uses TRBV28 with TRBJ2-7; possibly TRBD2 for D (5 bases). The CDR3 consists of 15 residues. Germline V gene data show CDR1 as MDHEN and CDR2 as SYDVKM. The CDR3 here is CASRLWTASSYERYF. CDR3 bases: TGTGCCAGCAGACTCTGGACGGCTAGCTCCTACGAGCGGTACTTC.

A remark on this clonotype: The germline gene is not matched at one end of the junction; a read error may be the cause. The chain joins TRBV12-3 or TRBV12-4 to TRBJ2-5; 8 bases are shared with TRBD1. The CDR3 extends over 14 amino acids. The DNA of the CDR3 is TGTGCCAGCAATTTCGGACAGGGCCAAGTGACCCAGTACTTC. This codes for CASNFGQGQVTQYF.

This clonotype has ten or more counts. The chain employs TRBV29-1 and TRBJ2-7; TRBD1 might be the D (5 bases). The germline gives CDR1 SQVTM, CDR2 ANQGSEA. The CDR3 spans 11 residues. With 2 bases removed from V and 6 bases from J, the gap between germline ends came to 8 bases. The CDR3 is CSVELGAEQYF. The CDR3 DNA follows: TGCAGCGTTGAATTAGGGGCCGAGCAGTACTTC.

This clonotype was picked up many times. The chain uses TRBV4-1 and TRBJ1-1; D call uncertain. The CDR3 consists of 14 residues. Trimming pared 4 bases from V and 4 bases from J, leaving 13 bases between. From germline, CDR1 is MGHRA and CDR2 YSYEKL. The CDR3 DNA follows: TGCGCCAGCAGCCGGTCCATGGGGTCCACTGAAGCTTTCTTT. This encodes CASSRSMGSTEAFF.

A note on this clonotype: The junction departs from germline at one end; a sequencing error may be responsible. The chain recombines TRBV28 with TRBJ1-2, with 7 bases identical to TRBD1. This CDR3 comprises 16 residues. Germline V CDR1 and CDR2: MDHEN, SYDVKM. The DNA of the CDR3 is TGTGTCAGCAGCCCTTCACGAGGGGGCCTTAACTATGGCTACACCTTC. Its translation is CVSSPSRGGLNYGYTF.

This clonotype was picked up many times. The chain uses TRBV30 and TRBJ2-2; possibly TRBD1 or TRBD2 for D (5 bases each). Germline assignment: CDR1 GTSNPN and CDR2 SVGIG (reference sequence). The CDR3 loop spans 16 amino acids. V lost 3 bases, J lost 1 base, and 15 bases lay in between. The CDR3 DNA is TGTGCCTGGAGACCCTCCGGGACGGAGAACACCGGGGAGCTGTTTTTT. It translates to CAWRPSGTENTGELFF.

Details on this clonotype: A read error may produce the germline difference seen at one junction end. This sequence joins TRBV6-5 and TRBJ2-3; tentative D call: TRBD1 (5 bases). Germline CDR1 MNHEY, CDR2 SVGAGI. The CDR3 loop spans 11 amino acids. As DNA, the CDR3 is TGTGCCAGCAGGGACACAGATACGCAGTGTTTT. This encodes CASRDTDTQCF.

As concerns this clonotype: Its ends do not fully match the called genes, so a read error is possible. Here the CDR3 DNA reads TGTGTCAGCAGCTCCCGGGAGGGTAGCTCCGGGGCCAACGTCCTGACTTTC. This gives the protein CVSSSREGSSGANVLTF. The chain is built from TRBV11-2 and TRBJ2-6; TRBD2 agrees at 8 bases. The CDR3 has 17 residues. Per the germline V gene, CDR1 is SGHAT and CDR2 is FQNNGV.